These 5 T cell receptor beta chains came from one sample sequenced in a study of OX40 agonist ivuxolimab in advanced cancers. TCRdb's table, derived via immunoSEQ multiplex PCR, lists solely in-frame clones and lacks some. The sample holds 20,000 to 25,000 clones, more than 75% seen once. The specimen comprised CD4+ or CD8+ T cells sorted from blood, sampled in a trial of the OX40 agonist ivuxolimab. These receptor sequences come from an adult with an advanced solid tumor such as melanoma, head and neck, liver or kidney cancer.

The rearrangement uses TRBV7-2 and TRBJ2-3; TRBD1 matches 8 bases. Trimming at V came to 6 bases and at J to 3 bases, leaving 11 bases not matched to a gene. CDR3 length: 16 amino acids. Germline assignment: CDR1 SGHTA and CDR2 FQGNSA. The CDR3 DNA follows: TGTGCCAGCAGTCTTACAGGGGGATTCGGGACAGATACGCAGTATTTT. Translating it yields CASSLTGGFGTDTQYF. Using reference TRBV7-2 and TRBJ2-3 for the parts outside the CDR3, the full variable domain is GAGVSQSPSNKVTEKGKDVELRCDPISGHTALYWYRQSLGQGLEFLIYFQGNSAPDKSGLPSDRFSAERTGGSVSTLTIQRTQQEDSAVYLCASSLTGGFGTDTQYFGPGTRLTVL.

V usage is TRBV5-1 and J usage is TRBJ2-5; weak D call: TRBD1 (5 bases). The CDR3 spans 14 residues. With 0 bases removed from V and 5 bases from J, the gap between germline ends came to 11 bases. Germline assignment: CDR1 SGHRS and CDR2 YFSETQ. CDR3 region: CASSLEGAWETQYF. CDR3 nucleotide sequence: TGCGCCAGCAGCTTGGAAGGGGCCTGGGAGACCCAGTACTTC.

This chain uses TRBV19 with TRBJ1-2; no clear D. The germline V and J ends were trimmed by 8 bases and 0 bases, with 16 bases remaining between them. Germline V CDR1 and CDR2: LNHDA, SQIVND (reference sequence). The CDR3 spans 15 residues. This chain's CDR3 is CASLPYGNPNYGYTF. CDR3 in DNA: TGTGCCAGTCTGCCTTACGGAAATCCTAACTATGGCTACACCTTC. The variable domain in full, completed from reference TRBV19 and TRBJ1-2, reads DGGITQSPKYLFRKEGQNVTLSCEQNLNHDAMYWYRQDPGQGLRLIYYSQIVNDFQKGDIAEGYSVSREKKESFPLTVTSAQKNPTAFYLCASLPYGNPNYGYTFGSGTRLTVV.

The chain is built from TRBV27 and TRBJ2-3, with 10 nucleotides matching TRBD2. The germline V gene encodes CDR1 MNHEY and CDR2 SMNVEV (reference sequence). The CDR3 extends over 16 amino acids. Trimming cost V 5 bases and J 7 bases; bases outside gene matches: 12. CDR3 loop: CASSHLTAGGQNTQYF. CDR3 DNA: TGTGCCAGCAGTCACTTAACAGCGGGGGGGCAAAATACGCAGTATTTT.

The genes are TRBV7-9 and TRBJ2-7; TRBD1 is a possible D gene (7 bases). V lost 5 bases, J lost 4 bases, and 15 bases lay in between. Per the germline V gene, CDR1 is SEHNR and CDR2 is FQNEAQ (reference sequence). The CDR3 has 14 residues. The CDR3 region is CASSPAGQHYEQYF. The CDR3 DNA reads as TGTGCCAGCAGCCCGGCGGGACAGCATTACGAGCAGTACTTC.